This T cell receptor (beta chain) is drawn from a study of spatial heterogeneity in lung cancer. As for the study in general: For tumor regions, TCR transcript counts showed a strong correlation with a T cell module score derived from matched bulk RNA-seq. General study results and limits: Mutation counts in tumors were tracked by counts of expanded intratumoral alpha and beta TCRs.

The table lists this clonotype with a count of one. Its antigen is as yet unknown. With the library built for alpha chains, this beta chain is off target and its frequency is not meaningful. Time point defined: sample taken at primary tumor resection. One entry per CDR3 protein results from TCRdb running MiXCR on the 5' RACE reads. The table lists roughly 7,000 distinct CDR3 sequences, around an eighth of them singletons. The sequence was collected from a male donor with early-stage non-small cell lung cancer. The material sequenced was lung tumor tissue, taken at surgery.

CDR3 protein: CAIRANQETQYF. The CDR3 region has the DNA TGTGCCATCAGGGCAAACCAAGAGACCCAGTACTTC. The chain uses TRBV10-3 and TRBJ2-5; no clear D. Germline values: CDR1 ENHRY, CDR2 SYGVKD. This CDR3 has 12 residues. V gave up 6 bases and J gave up 0 bases, with 5 bases separating them.